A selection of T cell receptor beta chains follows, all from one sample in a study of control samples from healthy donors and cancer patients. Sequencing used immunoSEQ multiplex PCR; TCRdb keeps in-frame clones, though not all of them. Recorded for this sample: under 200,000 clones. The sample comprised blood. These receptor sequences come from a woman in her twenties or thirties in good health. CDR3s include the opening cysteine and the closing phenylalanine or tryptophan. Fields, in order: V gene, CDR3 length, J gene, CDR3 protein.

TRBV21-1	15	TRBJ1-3	CASSKTQSSGNTIYF
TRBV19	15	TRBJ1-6	CASSRARQGYSPLHF
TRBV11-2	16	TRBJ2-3	CASSLSLAGGVDTQYF
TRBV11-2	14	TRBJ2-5	CASSLMRSQETQYF
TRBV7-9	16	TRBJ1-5	CASSEETGVSNQPQHF
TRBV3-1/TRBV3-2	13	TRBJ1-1	CASSSTRNTEAFF
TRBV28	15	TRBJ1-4	CASSTTGTGNEKLFF
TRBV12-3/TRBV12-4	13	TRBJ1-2	CASSPGQGNGYTF
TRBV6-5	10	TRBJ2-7	CASSHYEQYF
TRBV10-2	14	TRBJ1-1	CASTQGTRGTEAFF
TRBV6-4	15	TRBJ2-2	CASSDGTGDTGELFF
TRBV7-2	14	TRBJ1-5	CASSFHRGVQPQHF